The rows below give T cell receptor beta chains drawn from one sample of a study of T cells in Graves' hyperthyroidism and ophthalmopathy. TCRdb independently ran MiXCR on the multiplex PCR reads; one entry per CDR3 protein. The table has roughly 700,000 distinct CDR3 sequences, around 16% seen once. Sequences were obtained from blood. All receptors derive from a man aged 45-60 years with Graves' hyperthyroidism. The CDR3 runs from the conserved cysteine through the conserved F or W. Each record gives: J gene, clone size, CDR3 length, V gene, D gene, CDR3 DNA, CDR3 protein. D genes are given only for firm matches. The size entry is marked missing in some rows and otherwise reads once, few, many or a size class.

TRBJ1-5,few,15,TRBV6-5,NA,TGTGCCAGCAGTTACTCTGGACACGGCAGAGGGGCCCAGCATTTT,CASSYSGHGRGAQHF
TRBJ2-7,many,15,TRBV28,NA,TGTGCCAGCAGTCCCCTCCAGGGGGGATTCTACGAGCAGTACTTC,CASSPLQGGFYEQYF
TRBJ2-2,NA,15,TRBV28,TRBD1,TGTGCCAGCAGTCAAGACAGGGCCCTATCCGGGGAGCTGTTTTTT,CASSQDRALSGELFF
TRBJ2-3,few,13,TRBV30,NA,TGTGCCTGGAGTGTAATGTTCACAGATACGCAGTATTTT,CAWSVMFTDTQYF
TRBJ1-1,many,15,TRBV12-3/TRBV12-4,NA,TGTGCCAGCAGTTTAGGCCCCGGCTTTAACACTGAAGCTTTCTTT,CASSLGPGFNTEAFF
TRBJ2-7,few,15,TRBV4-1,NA,TGCGCCAGCAAAGCGGCTGACAGTACCTCCTACGAGCAGTACTTC,CASKAADSTSYEQYF
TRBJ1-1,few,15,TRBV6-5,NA,TGTGCCAGCAGTTACTCCCAGGAGATGAACACTGAAGCTTTCTTT,CASSYSQEMNTEAFF
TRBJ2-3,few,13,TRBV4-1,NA,TGCGCCAGCAGCCAAGATGGGCGAGATACGCAGTATTTT,CASSQDGRDTQYF
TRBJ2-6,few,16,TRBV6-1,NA,TGTGCCAGCAGGGGGAACCGGGCCACTGGGGCCAACGTCCTGACTTTC,CASRGNRATGANVLTF
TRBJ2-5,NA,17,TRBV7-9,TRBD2,TGTGCCAGCAGCCCCCGACTAGCGGGAGGGCCGATGGAGACCCAGTACTTC,CASSPRLAGGPMETQYF